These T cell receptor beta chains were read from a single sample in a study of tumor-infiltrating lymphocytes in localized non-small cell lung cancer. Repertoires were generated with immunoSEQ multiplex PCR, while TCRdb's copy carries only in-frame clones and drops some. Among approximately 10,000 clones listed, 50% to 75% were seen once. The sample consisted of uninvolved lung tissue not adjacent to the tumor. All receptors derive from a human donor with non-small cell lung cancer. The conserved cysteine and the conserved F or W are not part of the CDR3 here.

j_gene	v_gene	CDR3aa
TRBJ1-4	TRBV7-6	ASSLETVEKLF
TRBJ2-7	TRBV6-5	ASSYRTGREQY
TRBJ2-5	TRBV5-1	ASSLVGEETQY
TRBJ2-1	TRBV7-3	ASSSPVAGALGNEQF
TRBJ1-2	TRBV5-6	ASSSGGGGSGGYT
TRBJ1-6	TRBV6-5	ATSGQGNSPLH
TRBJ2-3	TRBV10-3	AISESLRRQRSDTQY
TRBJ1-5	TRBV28	ASSLLSNQPQH
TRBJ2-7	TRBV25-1	ASFIGHGHFYEQY
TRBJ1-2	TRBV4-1	ASSQDLRQGNYGYT
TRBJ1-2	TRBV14	ASSQAGNYGYT
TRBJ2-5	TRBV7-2	ASSPLGTSGETQY
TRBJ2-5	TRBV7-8	ASSPRRGETQY
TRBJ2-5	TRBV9	ASSPGLPSRTQY
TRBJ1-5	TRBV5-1	ASSRGDSNQPQH
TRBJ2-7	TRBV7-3	ASSPDGSYEQY
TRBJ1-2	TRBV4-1	ASSPTGEDGYT
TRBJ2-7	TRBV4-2	ASSQDPSSYEQY
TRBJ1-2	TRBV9	ASAKVDKGGYGYT
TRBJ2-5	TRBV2	ASSPPTSGGSGTQY
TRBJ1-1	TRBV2	ASRTPGTPNTEAF
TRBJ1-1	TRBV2	ASSIQGRSTEAF
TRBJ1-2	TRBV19	ASSLLGQGKSGGYGYT
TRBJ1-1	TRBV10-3	AISADLSLADTEAF
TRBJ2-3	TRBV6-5	ASSYWGTRGDTQY
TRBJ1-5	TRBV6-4	ASSKGNQPQH
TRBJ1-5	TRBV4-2	ASSTLGGSNQPQH
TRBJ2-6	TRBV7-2	ASGQAGANVLT
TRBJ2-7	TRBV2	ASSAGYEQY
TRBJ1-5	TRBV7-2	ASSVKWDQPQH
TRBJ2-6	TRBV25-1	ASGTGGSGANVLT
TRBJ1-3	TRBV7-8	ASSPGYTIY
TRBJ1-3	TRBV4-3	ASSAGGSGNTIY
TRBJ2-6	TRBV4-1	ASSQVGLQDPSGANVLT
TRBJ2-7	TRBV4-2	ASSPPVGTGSDEQY
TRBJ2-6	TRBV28	ASSFPPRSGANVLT
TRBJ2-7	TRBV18	ASSPPLAGVYEQY
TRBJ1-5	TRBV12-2	ASRLSVSNQPQH
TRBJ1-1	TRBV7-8	ASRRQGSEAF
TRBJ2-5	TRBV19	ASRGTSGGETQY
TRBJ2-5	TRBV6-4	ASSPTSGSGSPN
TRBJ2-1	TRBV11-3	ASSLMVAGEQF